Below, 18 T cell receptor beta chains from the same sample are listed, as sequenced in a study of blood T cell repertoires in COVID-19. The data were produced by immunoSEQ multiplex PCR, yet TCRdb's version contains in-frame clones alone and is incomplete. The sample lists 90,000 to 120,000 clones, 84% occurring once. Sequenced: peripheral blood. The receptors shown here come from a human donor in a cohort sampled during active COVID-19.

The chain is built from TRBV2 and TRBJ2-7; D gene ambiguous. The CDR3 runs 15 residues. Trimming left V 5 bases short and J 9 bases short, with 23 bases between. The germline CDR1 and CDR2 sequences are SNHLY and FYNNEI. CDR3 loop: CASSRRDWKSYSQYF. CDR3 DNA sequence: TGTGCCAGCAGTCGAAGAGACTGGAAATCCTACTCGCAGTACTTC.

The CDR3 loop reads CASSLDPNQPQHF. CDR3 sequence (DNA): TGTGCCAGCAGCTTGGATCCGAATCAGCCCCAGCATTTT. The chain has TRBV5-4 and TRBJ1-5, with no clear D. CDR3 length: 13 residues. CDR1 and CDR2 (germline): SGHNT, YYREEE (reference sequence). Trimming left V 0 bases short and J 4 bases short, with 5 bases between.

The CDR3 DNA reads as TGTGCCAGCATCGGTACGAGGACTTTCTGGGCCAACGTCCTGACTTTC. Residues: CASIGTRTFWANVLTF. The rearrangement uses TRBV3-1 (or the pseudogene TRBV3-2) and TRBJ2-6; possible D gene TRBD2, 5 bases. CDR1 and CDR2 from the germline V gene are LGHDT and YNNKEL (reference sequence). The CDR3 extends over 16 amino acids. Trimming took 7 bases from V and 5 from J, leaving 18 bases between them.

This clone was counted a single time. The V and J genes are TRBV20-1 and TRBJ2-1; D possibly corresponds to TRBD2 (5 bases). The length of the CDR3 is 9 residues. From germline, CDR1 is DFQATT and CDR2 SNEGSKA (reference sequence). V was pared by 7 bases and J by 8 bases, with 6 bases between. The CDR3 is CSVSDEQFF. The CDR3 coding sequence is TGCAGTGTTAGCGATGAGCAGTTCTTC.

V and J are TRBV6-6 and TRBJ1-5, with TRBD1 matching 7 bases. The CDR3 spans 16 residues. Germline values: CDR1 MNHNY, CDR2 SVGAGI (reference sequence). V was clipped by 5 bases and J by 6 bases; unmatched bases: 13. CDR3 sequence reads: CASSTRNTGAGQPQHF. CDR3 coding DNA: TGTGCCAGCAGTACGAGGAATACAGGGGCAGGTCAGCCCCAGCATTTT.

The chain carries TRBV5-8 and TRBJ1-1, with 9 bases fitting TRBD1. V was pared by 7 bases and J by 5 bases, with 9 bases of the junction left unmatched. Germline CDR1 and CDR2: SGHTS and YDEGEE. The CDR3 is 14 residues long. Here the CDR3 reads CASVRDRALTEAFF. Here the CDR3 DNA reads TGTGCCAGCGTCCGGGACAGGGCCCTGACTGAAGCTTTCTTT.

The CDR3 reads CASSSQAFGANVLTF. CDR3 DNA sequence: TGTGCCAGCAGCTCCCAGGCCTTTGGGGCCAACGTCCTGACTTTC. The V gene is TRBV7-2, the J gene TRBJ2-6; D is uncertain. Trimming left V 4 bases short and J 3 bases short, with 10 bases between. Germline assignment: CDR1 SGHTA and CDR2 FQGNSA. This CDR3 region has 15 residues.

The rearrangement uses TRBV30 and TRBJ1-5, with D perhaps matching TRBD1 (5 bases). Per the germline V gene, CDR1 is GTSNPN and CDR2 is SVGIG (reference sequence). The germline V and J ends were trimmed by 3 bases and 2 bases, with 17 bases remaining between them. The CDR3 has 16 residues. The CDR3 reads CAWSQPGGYGNQPQHF. The CDR3 DNA sequence: TGTGCCTGGAGCCAACCGGGGGGGTATGGCAATCAGCCCCAGCATTTT.

The V and J genes are TRBV7-8 and TRBJ2-2; 10 bases align to TRBD2. Germline trimming cut 3 bases from V and 4 bases from J; bases unmatched to any gene: 5. CDR1 and CDR2 (germline): SGHVS, FQNEAQ. This CDR3 comprises 16 residues. CDR3: CASSLLGTSATGELFF. The CDR3 DNA is TGTGCCAGCAGCTTGTTGGGGACTAGCGCCACCGGGGAGCTGTTTTTT.

The chain carries TRBV5-1 and TRBJ1-5, with 11 bases lining up with TRBD1. Germline loops: CDR1 SGHRS, CDR2 YFSETQ. J lost 4 bases, V lost 0 bases, and 3 bases had no gene match. CDR3 length equals 16 residues. CDR3 DNA sequence: TGCGCCAGCAGCTTGGGGACAGGGGGCGCAAATCAGCCCCAGCATTTT. Its protein product is CASSLGTGGANQPQHF.

This clone came up a few times. CDR3 sequence: CASSLVGQGGTGNTIYF. The CDR3, as DNA: TGCGCCAGCAGCTTGGTCGGACAAGGGGGTACTGGAAACACCATATATTTT. The rearrangement joins TRBV5-1 to TRBJ1-3; D perhaps matches TRBD1 (6 bases). Trimming removed 0 bases from V and 2 bases from J, with 15 bases in between. Germline CDR1 SGHRS, CDR2 YFSETQ. The CDR3 totals 17 residues.

This rearrangement joins TRBV6-5 to TRBJ2-7, with TRBD2 matching 9 bases. The CDR3 extends over 15 amino acids. The V segment lost 4 bases and the J segment 0 bases; nucleotides outside the gene matches: 4. CDR1 is MNHEY and CDR2 is SVGAGI in the germline V gene. This CDR3 reads CASSSATSGSYEQYF. For the CDR3, the DNA is TGTGCCAGCAGTTCTGCGACTAGCGGCTCCTACGAGCAGTACTTC.

V is TRBV28 and J is TRBJ1-1; tentative D call: TRBD1 (6 bases). The V and J ends lost 2 bases and 10 bases respectively, with 14 bases between them. The CDR3 has 13 amino acids. Germline V gives CDR1 MDHEN, CDR2 SYDVKM. CDR3 DNA: TGTGCCAGCAGTTTAGGGCGGGGGGCGAGAGCTTTCTTT. Protein: CASSLGRGARAFF.

This chain links TRBV7-9 with TRBJ2-3; TRBD1 matches at 9 bases. The CDR3 extends over 13 amino acids. Germline CDR1 and CDR2: SEHNR and FQNEAQ (reference sequence). J was trimmed by 5 bases and V by 4 bases; bases with no gene match: 1. CDR3 amino acids: CASSWGQGDTQYF. The CDR3 DNA reads TGTGCCAGCAGCTGGGGACAGGGAGATACGCAGTATTTT.

This clone has a single count. The rearrangement joins TRBV19 to TRBJ2-3, with 8 bases that match TRBD2. The V segment lost 3 bases and the J segment 3 bases; nucleotides outside the gene matches: 5. Germline CDR1 and CDR2: LNHDA and SQIVND (reference sequence). The CDR3 has 15 residues. In DNA, the CDR3 is TGTGCCAGTAGTATCACTAGCGGCGTGACAGATACGCAGTATTTT. Translated: CASSITSGVTDTQYF.

This clone was recorded a few times. This chain uses TRBV28 with TRBJ2-3; weak D call: TRBD2 (6 bases). The CDR3 contains 19 residues. The germline V and J ends were trimmed by 1 base and 1 base, with 21 bases remaining between them. CDR1 and CDR2 from the germline V gene are MDHEN and SYDVKM. The CDR3 here is CASSLSRPPISGGTDTQYF. The DNA of the CDR3 is TGTGCCAGCAGTTTATCCCGGCCCCCTATTAGCGGAGGCACAGATACGCAGTATTTT. Complete variable domain (other parts from reference TRBV28 and TRBJ2-3): DVKVTQSSRYLVKRTGEKVFLECVQDMDHENMFWYRQDPGLGLRLIYFSYDVKMKEKGDIPEGYSVSREKKERFSLILESASTNQTSMYLCASSLSRPPISGGTDTQYFGPGTRLTVL.

The CDR3 nucleotides are TGTGCCATCAGTGCGATGACTAGCGGCTCCTACAATGAGCAGTTCTTC. This gives the protein CAISAMTSGSYNEQFF. V is TRBV10-3 and J is TRBJ2-1, with 9 bases fitting TRBD2. Germline V lookup: CDR1 ENHRY, CDR2 SYGVKD. The CDR3 is made up of 16 amino acids. Losses at the gene ends were 4 bases for V and 0 bases for J; bases not matched to a gene: 4.

The chain employs TRBV14 and TRBJ1-1, with no clear D. The CDR3 is made up of 14 amino acids. V lost 4 bases and J 4 bases, leaving 13 bases between the germline ends. CDR1 is SGHDN, CDR2 FVKESK, per germline. Written as DNA, the CDR3 is TGTGCCAGCAGCCCCCACCCGGGAGGCACTGAAGCTTTCTTT. Translation gives CASSPHPGGTEAFF.